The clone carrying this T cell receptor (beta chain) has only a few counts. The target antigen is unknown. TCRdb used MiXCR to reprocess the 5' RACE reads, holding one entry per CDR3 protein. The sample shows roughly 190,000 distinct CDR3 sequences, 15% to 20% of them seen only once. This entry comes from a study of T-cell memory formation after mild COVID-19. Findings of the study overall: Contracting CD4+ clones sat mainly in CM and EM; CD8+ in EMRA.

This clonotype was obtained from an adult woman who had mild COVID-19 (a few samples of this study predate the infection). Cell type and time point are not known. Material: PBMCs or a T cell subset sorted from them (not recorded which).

The CDR3 sequence: CASSLTGFFEKLFF. CDR3 DNA: TGTGCCAGCAGCCTAACAGGATTTTTCGAAAAACTGTTTTTT. This sequence joins TRBV2 and TRBJ1-4; D is possibly TRBD1 (5 bases). The V gene lost 6 bases and the J gene lost 8 bases, with 16 bases spanning the gap. The CDR3 is made up of 14 amino acids. CDR1 SNHLY and CDR2 FYNNEI come from the germline V gene.